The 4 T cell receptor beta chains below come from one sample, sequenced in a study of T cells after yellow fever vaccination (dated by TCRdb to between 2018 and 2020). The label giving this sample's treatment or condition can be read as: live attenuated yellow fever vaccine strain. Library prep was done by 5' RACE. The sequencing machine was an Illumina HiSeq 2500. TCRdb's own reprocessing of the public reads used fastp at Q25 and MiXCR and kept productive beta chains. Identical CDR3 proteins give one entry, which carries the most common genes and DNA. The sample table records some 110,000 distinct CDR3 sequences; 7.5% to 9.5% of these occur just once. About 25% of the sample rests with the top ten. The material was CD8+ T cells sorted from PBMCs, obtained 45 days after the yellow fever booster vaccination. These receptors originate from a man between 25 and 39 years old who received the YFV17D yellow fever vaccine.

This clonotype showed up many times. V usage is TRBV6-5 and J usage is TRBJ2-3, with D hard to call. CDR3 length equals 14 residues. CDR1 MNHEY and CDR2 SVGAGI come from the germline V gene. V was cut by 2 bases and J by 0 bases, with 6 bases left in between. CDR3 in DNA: TGTGCCAGCAGTTACGGGTCTAGCACAGATACGCAGTATTTT. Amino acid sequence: CASSYGSSTDTQYF.

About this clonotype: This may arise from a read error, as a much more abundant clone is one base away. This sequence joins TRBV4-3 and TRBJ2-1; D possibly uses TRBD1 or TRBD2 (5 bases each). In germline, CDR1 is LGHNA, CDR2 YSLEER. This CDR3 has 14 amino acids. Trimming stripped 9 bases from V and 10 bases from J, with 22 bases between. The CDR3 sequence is CASSPGPSRNEQFF. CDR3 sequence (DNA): TGCGCCAGTTCGCCGGGACCCTCGAGGAACGAGCAGTTCTTC.

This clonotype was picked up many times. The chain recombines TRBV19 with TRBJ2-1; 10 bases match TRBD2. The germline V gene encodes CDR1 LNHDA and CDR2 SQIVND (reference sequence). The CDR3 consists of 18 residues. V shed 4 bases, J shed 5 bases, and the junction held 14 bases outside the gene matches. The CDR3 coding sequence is TGTGCCAGTAGTACCGCCGATGGGCTAGCGGGAGCGGACAATGAGCAGTTCTTC. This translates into CASSTADGLAGADNEQFF.

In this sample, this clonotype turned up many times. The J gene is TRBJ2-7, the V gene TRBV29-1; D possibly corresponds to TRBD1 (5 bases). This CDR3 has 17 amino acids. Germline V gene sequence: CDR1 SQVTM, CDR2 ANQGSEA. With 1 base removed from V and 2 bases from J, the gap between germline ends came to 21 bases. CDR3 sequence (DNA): TGCAGCGTTGAAGGGGGCGGAATGGGTTCTCCAGCCTACGAGCAGTACTTC. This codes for CSVEGGGMGSPAYEQYF.